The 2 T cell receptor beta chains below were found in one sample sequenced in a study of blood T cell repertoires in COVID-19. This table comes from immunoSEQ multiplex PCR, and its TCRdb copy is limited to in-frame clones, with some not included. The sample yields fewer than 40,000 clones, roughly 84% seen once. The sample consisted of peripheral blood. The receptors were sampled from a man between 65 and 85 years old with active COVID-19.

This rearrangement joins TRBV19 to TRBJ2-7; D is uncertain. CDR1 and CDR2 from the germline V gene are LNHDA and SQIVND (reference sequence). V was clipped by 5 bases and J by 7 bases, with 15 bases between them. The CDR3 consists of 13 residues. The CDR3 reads CASSFRLDLEQYF. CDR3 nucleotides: TGTGCCAGTAGTTTCAGACTGGATCTGGAGCAGTACTTC.

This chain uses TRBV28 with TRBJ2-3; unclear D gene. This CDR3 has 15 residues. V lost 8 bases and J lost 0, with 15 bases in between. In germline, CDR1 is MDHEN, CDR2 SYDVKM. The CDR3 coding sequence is TGTGCCAGCTCCCTCGGGTGGTACAGCACAGATACGCAGTATTTT. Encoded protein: CASSLGWYSTDTQYF.